One sample yielded the 7 T cell receptor beta chains listed below, sequenced in a study of cytomegalovirus exposure and HLA in healthy donors. The PCR was carried out with 60 Vbeta primers and 13 Jbeta primers. Profiled with immunoSEQ multiplex PCR; TCRdb holds only in-frame clones, not every one. The repertoire includes 99,000 or so clones, approximately 79% of them detected once, and approximately 6.9% sits in the top ten. What was sequenced was PBMCs. The receptor set was obtained from a man aged 30-40 years in good health and CMV-seropositive.

The CDR3, as DNA: TGTGCCAGCAGCTTGCGGGGCTACGAGCAGTACTTC. Protein: CASSLRGYEQYF. The genes are TRBV7-8 and TRBJ2-7; TRBD2 is a possible D gene (6 bases). Germline CDR1 reads SGHVS; CDR2 reads FQNEAQ. Trimming cost V 3 bases and J 3 bases, with 6 bases left between them. The CDR3 has 12 residues.

The V gene is TRBV6-1, the J gene TRBJ1-5, with D perhaps TRBD1 (5 bases). V lost 7 bases and J lost 0, with 10 bases in between. Germline CDR1 and CDR2: MNHNS and SASEGT. CDR3 length: 14 residues. Here the CDR3 reads CASTGQNSNQPQHF. The CDR3 nucleotides are TGTGCCAGCACAGGGCAGAATAGCAATCAGCCCCAGCATTTT.

The chain is built from TRBV5-1 and TRBJ1-1, with a possible D match to TRBD1 (5 bases). V was shortened by 0 bases and J by 0 bases, with 9 bases between the two germline ends. Germline values: CDR1 SGHRS, CDR2 YFSETQ. The CDR3 is 15 residues long. The CDR3 nucleotides read TGCGCCAGCAGCTTGGCGGCAGGGTTGAACACTGAAGCTTTCTTT. Protein sequence: CASSLAAGLNTEAFF.

This sequence joins TRBV5-1 and TRBJ2-2, with D possibly being TRBD2 (7 bases). The CDR3 spans 15 residues. V was trimmed by 3 bases and J by 8 bases, leaving 17 bases between them. Germline lookup yields CDR1 SGHRS and CDR2 YFSETQ. CDR3 residues: CASSSGGPESGELFF. The CDR3 DNA reads as TGCGCCAGCAGCTCCGGGGGGCCGGAATCGGGGGAGCTGTTTTTT.

The chain couples TRBV9 to TRBJ1-3; TRBD1 matches 7 bases. The CDR3 sequence is 15 residues long. Looked up from germline, CDR1 is SGDLS and CDR2 is YYNGEE. V lost 3 bases, J lost 3 bases, and 6 bases stayed unmatched. The CDR3 DNA follows: TGTGCCAGCAGCGCAGAACCAGGGGGTGGAAACACCATATATTTT. Its protein is CASSAEPGGGNTIYF.

V and J are TRBV28 and TRBJ2-5; 7 nucleotides agree with TRBD1. The germline CDR1 and CDR2 sequences are MDHEN and SYDVKM. The CDR3 length is 15 residues. J lost 1 base, V lost 4 bases, and 6 bases had no gene match. CDR3: CASSSAGGRQETQYF. CDR3 bases: TGTGCCAGCAGTTCGGCAGGGGGTCGCCAAGAGACCCAGTACTTC.

The chain carries TRBV6-5 and TRBJ2-2, with D possibly matching TRBD1 (6 bases). Germline lookup yields CDR1 MNHEY and CDR2 SVGAGI. The CDR3 extends over 14 amino acids. The V end was cut by 6 bases, the J end by 1 base, with 9 bases between. This CDR3 is CASRKDRNTGELFF. The CDR3, as DNA: TGTGCCAGCAGAAAGGACAGGAACACCGGGGAGCTGTTTTTT.